This TCR beta chain was found in a study of cytomegalovirus exposure and HLA in healthy donors. Study findings and constraints: Relative to equally common others, HLA-associated TCR beta chains showed greater clonal expansion in a later analysis. In vitro work confirmed that a few CMV-associated chains recognize CMV antigens. Later on, an analysis found that several of the most significant clusters appeared to be linked to common viral pathogens, which included parvovirus B19.

In regard to this clone: Its specificity is not known.

Primers: 60 Vbeta forward and 13 Jbeta reverse. Original handling: Among the unique TCR beta chains that a later analysis counted, about 81 million in all, about 12 million were shared. Clones were sequenced by immunoSEQ multiplex PCR, and TCRdb holds only the in-frame ones, with some missing. V and J calls plus clone size are reproduced from that table; the DNA served to infer D and trimming. The data hold around 150,000 clones, with around 75% observed a single time. The V gene's germline CDR1 is SGHTA and CDR2 FQGNSA. V was pared by 0 bases and J by 8 bases, with 16 bases between. The CDR3 spans 15 residues.

The V gene is TRBV7-2, the J gene TRBJ1-2; D is uncertain. Sample: PBMCs. The TCR was taken from a man aged 40-50 years in good health and CMV-seronegative. CDR3 amino acids: CASSLATAPPGGYTF. The CDR3 DNA reads as TGTGCCAGCAGCTTAGCCACAGCACCTCCGGGGGGCTACACCTTC.